This T cell receptor (beta chain) was profiled in a study of blood T cell repertoires in COVID-19. At the level of the study: The United States, Italy and Spain supplied acute and convalescent COVID-19 samples. Sources were T cells, B-cell-depleted T cells, or PBMCs; the material itself was cDNA or gDNA.

Under the authors' procedure: Amplification with reference gene primers provided the estimates of nucleated cell counts. Clones were sequenced by immunoSEQ multiplex PCR, and TCRdb holds only the in-frame ones, with some missing. V and J calls and clone size are given by that table; D and trimming were obtained from the DNA. The repertoire holds over 130,000 clones, with around nine tenths as singletons. Sequencing input: peripheral blood. This receptor was identified in a human donor in a cohort sampled during active COVID-19.

The DNA for the CDR3 is TGTGCCAGTAGTATATTATGGGCGACGAACTATGGCTACACCTTC. Amino acids: CASSILWATNYGYTF. The chain has TRBV19 and TRBJ1-2, with D unresolved. Trimming took off 2 bases at V and 2 bases at J, with 12 bases between the two ends. Germline CDR1 LNHDA, CDR2 SQIVND (reference sequence). The CDR3 totals 15 residues.